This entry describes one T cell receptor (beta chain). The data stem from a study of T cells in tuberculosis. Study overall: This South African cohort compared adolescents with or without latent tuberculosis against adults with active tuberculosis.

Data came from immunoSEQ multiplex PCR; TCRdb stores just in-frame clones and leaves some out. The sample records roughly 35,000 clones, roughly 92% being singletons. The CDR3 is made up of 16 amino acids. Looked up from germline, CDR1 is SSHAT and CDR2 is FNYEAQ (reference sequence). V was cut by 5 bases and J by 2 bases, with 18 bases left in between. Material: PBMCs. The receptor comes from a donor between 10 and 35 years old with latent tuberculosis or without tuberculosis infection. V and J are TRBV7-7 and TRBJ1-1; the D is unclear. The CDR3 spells CASSQILEAENTEAFF. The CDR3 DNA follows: TGTGCCAGCAGCCAAATCTTAGAGGCGGAAAACACTGAAGCTTTCTTT.